What follows are 3 T cell receptor beta chains derived from one specimen sequenced in a study of shared T cell receptors in the human thymus. The protocol was immunoSEQ multiplex PCR, while the TCRdb copy is restricted to in-frame clones and leaves out a portion. Of about 380,000 clones in the sample, 85% to 95% are singletons; the top ten hold around 0.018%. Input material: thymocytes. Receptor source: a human donor.

The chain carries TRBV10-1 and TRBJ2-5; D is uncertain. The CDR3 consists of 14 residues. Germline assignment: CDR1 WNHNN and CDR2 SYGVQD (reference sequence). V lost 7 bases and J 7 bases, leaving 19 bases between the germline ends. In DNA form, the CDR3 reads TGCGCCAGCAAAGGGCTCGGCTTGTCATGGACCCAGTACTTC. Protein sequence: CASKGLGLSWTQYF.

The chain links TRBV11-2 to TRBJ2-1; D possibly matches TRBD1 or TRBD2 (6 bases each). Germline V gives CDR1 SGHAT, CDR2 FQNNGV. The CDR3 totals 16 residues. V was pared by 5 bases and J by 4 bases, with 18 bases between. The DNA of the CDR3 is TGTGCCAGCAGCCTAGGGGGGAGTATCTGGTACAATGAGCAGTTCTTC. Encoded protein: CASSLGGSIWYNEQFF.

This chain links TRBV5-1 with TRBJ2-6; 8 positions match TRBD1. Germline lookup yields CDR1 SGHRS and CDR2 YFSETQ. Losses at the gene ends were 7 bases for V and 0 bases for J; bases not matched to a gene: 12. The CDR3 is 18 amino acids. The CDR3 DNA sequence: TGCGCCAGCGCACAAGCGGACAGGGCCCCCTCTGGGGCCAACGTCCTGACTTTC. Translating gives CASAQADRAPSGANVLTF.